This note documents a single T cell receptor (beta chain) sequence. Its antigen specificity is not known. No qualities accompany the bases; no much larger clone lies one base away. This record belongs to a study of OX40 agonist ivuxolimab in advanced cancers. Study-level background: Ivuxolimab, which targeted the costimulatory receptor OX40 (CD134), was an agonistic, fully human IgG2 monoclonal antibody. A male proportion of roughly 80% and a mean age of 60 years, ranging from roughly 20 to 80, were recorded for the dose-escalation cohort. Patients were allowed to have had prior anti-PD-1, anti-PD-L1 or anti-CTLA-4 therapy, and roughly 40% of the dose-escalation patients had been treated with checkpoint inhibitors. Peripheral TCRbeta sequencing aimed to test whether ivuxolimab altered TCR sequence diversity and caused clonal T-cell expansion. Among the roughly 52 dose-escalation patients, 19 had hepatocellular carcinoma, approximately 15 melanoma, 9 renal cell carcinoma and 9 head and neck cancer. Intravenous ivuxolimab was administered to patients every 2 weeks at six dose levels: 0.01, 0.1, 0.3, 1.5, 3 and 10 mg/kg. The paper covers the monotherapy dose-escalation part of the phase I ivuxolimab trial, which included N ≈ 57 patients. Three dose-escalation patients achieved partial responses, one with hepatocellular carcinoma and two with cutaneous melanoma. Here is what the overall study found, with its caveats: Clonal expansion of both CD4+ and CD8+ blood T cells was observed from baseline to week 6 at doses 0.1 to 3.0 mg/kg. After ivuxolimab, expanded clones were on average more numerous among CD8+ T cells than among CD4+ T cells. The antigen specificity of the clonally expanded peripheral T cells was not determined. Partial responders in the 0.1-3.0 mg/kg groups had among the lowest normalized peripheral clonal expansion, especially among CD8+ T cells. Low levels of normalized T-cell clonal expansion were also shown by some nonresponding patients.

The trial excluded patients who had a history of autoimmune disease or who were on systemic immunosuppression. In every dose cohort, peripheral blood was drawn for TCR sequencing at baseline, cycle 4 day 1, and cycle 7 day 1. Samples came from an open-label, multicenter, first-in-human phase I dose-escalation trial of ivuxolimab. The trial enrolled adults with locally advanced or metastatic head and neck squamous cell, hepatocellular, melanoma or renal cell carcinoma. Before TCR sequencing, CD4+ T cells and CD8+ T cells were sorted from peripheral blood as separate populations. Genomic DNA was isolated from the sorted cells so that the TCRbeta CDR3 region could be sequenced. TCRbeta CDR3 regions were sequenced using the immunoSEQ Assay. The table was pulled from immuneACCESS by TCRdb, which kept in-frame rearrangements only. Such tables lose some clones; where checked, under half of the loss comes from unresolved V genes, and the rest has no known cause. The sample table holds 45,000 or so clones, of which around 90% were seen once. Roughly a fifth of the sample is held by the ten biggest clonotypes.

CDR1 and CDR2 (MNHEY, SMNVEV) derive from the germline V gene (reference sequence). Including the terminal cysteine and phenylalanine, the CDR3 comprises 13 residues. CDR3 DNA is the only sequence kept; it has 39 bases, read in frame from the first base. Trimming costs V 2 bases and J 10 bases, and their ends lie 15 bases apart. This sequence was found in an adult with an advanced solid tumor such as melanoma, head and neck, liver or kidney cancer. The sequenced sample was CD4+ or CD8+ T cells sorted from blood, obtained in a trial of the OX40 agonist ivuxolimab. This chain is built from TRBV27 and TRBJ2-7; no D gene can be assigned with confidence. The CDR3: CASSLKPDLSQYF. The DNA reads as follows: TGTGCCAGCAGTTTAAAGCCAGATTTGAGCCAGTACTTC.